This record looks at one T cell receptor (beta chain) sequence and its context. Its antigen is currently not known. HCMV-specific IgG was detected in serum with a commercial ELISA kit to determine HCMV serostatus. Peripheral blood mononuclear cells were isolated from blood by Ficoll density gradient centrifugation. This specimen comes from a study of T cells expressing NK-cell markers (dated by TCRdb to the early 2020s). Background for the entire study: TCR beta-chain repertoires were profiled in sorted CD3+CD56+NKG2C+, CD3+CD56+NKG2C- and CD3+CD56-NKG2C+ T-cell subsets from about 8 donors. Sequencing of the libraries produced 2 x 150 bp reads on Illumina HiSeq 2000/2500, MiSeq or NextSeq. Seven of the eight sequenced donors were HCMV-seropositive and one was HCMV-seronegative. All eight donors whose samples were sequenced were randomly selected healthy volunteers, three of them men and five women. Paper-wide results and their limitations: Those dominant clonotypes were again the most abundant among CD3+CD56-NKG2C+ cells in a handful of donors, at 28.3-60.1%. Whether the expanded NKG2C-expressing T cell clones were specific for HCMV antigens remained unclear. For five or six donors, the dominant CD3+CD56+NKG2C+ clonotypes were among the top 10 CD8+ clonotypes and accounted for roughly 1.0-8% of CD8+ T cells.

Sequencing relied on an Illumina HiSeq 2000. The TCR beta cDNA libraries were made using 5'RACE template switching, a step that added both a universal primer site and unique molecular identifiers. Synthesis of cDNA was primed from the TCR beta constant segment and was followed by two consecutive PCR amplification steps. The source study handled its data this way. MIGEC was used to demultiplex reads and group reads by UMI, and MiTCR was used to assemble and quantify clonotypes. To exclude erroneous sequences, any TCR cDNA sequence not supported by at least two reads was discarded. The tcR package was used for downstream repertoire analysis, and clonotypes were matched between fractions using CDR3 nucleotide sequence together with V segment. VDJmatch was used to annotate antigen specificity against VDJdb, with one amino acid substitution in CDR3 permitted. TCRdb reprocessed the public reads and reports one entry per CDR3 protein sequence, without DNA. The V and J calls here are based on TCRdb, not the publication. The sample table holds over 350,000 distinct CDR3 sequences. About 10% of the sample is held by the ten biggest clonotypes.

The sample consisted of blood T cells: a sorted CD56 or NKG2C T cell subset, CD4+ or CD8+ T cells, or bulk PBMC T cells (not recorded which). The TCR was taken from a woman aged 45-65 years in good health. Donor details come from another sample of the same person, matched by shared clones.

The CDR3 protein: CATRGLAGSDEQFF. The sequence is built from TRBV12-3 or TRBV12-4 and TRBJ2-1; TCRdb gives TRBD2 as the D gene, but with no DNA this cannot be confirmed. Its CDR3 holds 14 amino acids, cysteine through phenylalanine. The nucleotide record is missing.